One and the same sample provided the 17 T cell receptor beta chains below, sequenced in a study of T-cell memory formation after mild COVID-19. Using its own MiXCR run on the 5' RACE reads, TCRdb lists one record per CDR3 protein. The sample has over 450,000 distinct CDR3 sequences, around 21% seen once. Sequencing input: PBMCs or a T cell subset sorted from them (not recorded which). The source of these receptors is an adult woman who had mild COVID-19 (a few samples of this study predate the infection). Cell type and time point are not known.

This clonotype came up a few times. The CDR3 loop reads CASSLGYADEGETQYF. The CDR3, as DNA: TGTGCCAGCAGTTTGGGTTACGCGGACGAGGGGGAGACCCAGTACTTC. The rearrangement uses TRBV12-3 or TRBV12-4 and TRBJ2-5; D is perhaps TRBD1 or TRBD2 (5 bases each). The CDR3 extends over 16 amino acids. V dropped 3 bases and J dropped 5 bases, with 19 bases sitting between them.

CDR3 region: CASSPEAAKNSPLHF. The CDR3 coding sequence is TGTGCCAGCAGCCCAGAGGCGGCTAAGAATTCACCCCTCCACTTT. The gene calls are TRBV11-1 and TRBJ1-6; D ambiguous. Germline-derived CDR1 and CDR2 are SGHAT and FQDESV (reference sequence). The CDR3 sequence is 15 residues long. Trimming took 5 bases from V and 7 from J, leaving 15 bases between them.

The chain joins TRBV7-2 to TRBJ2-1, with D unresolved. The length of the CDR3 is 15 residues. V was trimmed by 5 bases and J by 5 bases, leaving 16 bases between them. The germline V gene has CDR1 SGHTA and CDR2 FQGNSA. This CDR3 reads CASSPQSTSHNEQFF. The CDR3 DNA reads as TGTGCCAGCAGCCCCCAGTCAACTTCCCACAATGAGCAGTTCTTC.

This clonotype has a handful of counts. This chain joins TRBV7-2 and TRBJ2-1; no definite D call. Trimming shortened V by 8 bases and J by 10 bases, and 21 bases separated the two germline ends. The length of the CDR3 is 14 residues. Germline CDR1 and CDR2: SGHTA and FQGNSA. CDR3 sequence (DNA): TGTGCCAGCGCCCCAGAGCTCCGGGCCCTGGAGCAGTTCTTC. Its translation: CASAPELRALEQFF.

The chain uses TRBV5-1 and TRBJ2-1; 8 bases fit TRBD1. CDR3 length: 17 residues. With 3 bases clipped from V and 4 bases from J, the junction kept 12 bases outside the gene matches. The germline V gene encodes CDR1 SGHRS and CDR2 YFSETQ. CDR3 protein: CASSSIDRGRGYNEQFF. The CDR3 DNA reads TGCGCCAGCAGCTCGATCGACAGGGGAAGAGGGTACAATGAGCAGTTCTTC.

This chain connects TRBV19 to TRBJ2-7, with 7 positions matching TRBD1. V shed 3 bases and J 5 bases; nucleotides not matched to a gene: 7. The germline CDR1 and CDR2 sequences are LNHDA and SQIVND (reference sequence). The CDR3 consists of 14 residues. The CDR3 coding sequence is TGTGCCAGTAGTATCTATCAGGGGGTAAACGAGCAGTACTTC. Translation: CASSIYQGVNEQYF.

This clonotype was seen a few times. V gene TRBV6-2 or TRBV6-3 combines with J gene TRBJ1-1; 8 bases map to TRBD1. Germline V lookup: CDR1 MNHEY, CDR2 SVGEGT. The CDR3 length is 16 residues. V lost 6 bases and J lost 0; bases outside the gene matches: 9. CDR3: CASRNLTGVMNTEAFF. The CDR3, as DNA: TGTGCCAGCAGGAACTTGACAGGGGTTATGAACACTGAAGCTTTCTTT.

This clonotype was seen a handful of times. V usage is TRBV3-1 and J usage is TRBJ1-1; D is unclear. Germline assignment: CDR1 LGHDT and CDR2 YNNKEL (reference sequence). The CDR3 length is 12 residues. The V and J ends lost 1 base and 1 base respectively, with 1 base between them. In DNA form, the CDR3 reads TGTGCCAGCAGCCAAGCGAACACTGAAGCTTTCTTT. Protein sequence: CASSQANTEAFF.

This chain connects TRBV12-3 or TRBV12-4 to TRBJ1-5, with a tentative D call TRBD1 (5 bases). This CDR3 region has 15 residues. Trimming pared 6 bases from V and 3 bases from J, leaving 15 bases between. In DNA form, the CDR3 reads TGTGCCAGCAGCCGAGATAGGGGCTCCAATCAGCCCCAGCATTTT. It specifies CASSRDRGSNQPQHF.

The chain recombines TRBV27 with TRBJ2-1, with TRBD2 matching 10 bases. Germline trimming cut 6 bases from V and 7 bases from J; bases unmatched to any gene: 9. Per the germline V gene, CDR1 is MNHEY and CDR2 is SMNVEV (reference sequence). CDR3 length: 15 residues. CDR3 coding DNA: TGTGCCAGCAGGGAAGCGGGGGGGCCTAAAAATGAGCAGTTCTTC. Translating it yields CASREAGGPKNEQFF.

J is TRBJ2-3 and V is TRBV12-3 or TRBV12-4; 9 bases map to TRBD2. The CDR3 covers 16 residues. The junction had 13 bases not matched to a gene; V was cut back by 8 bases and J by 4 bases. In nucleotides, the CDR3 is TGTGCCAGCGTACGGATAGCGGGGGCGGGTGCAGATACGCAGTATTTT. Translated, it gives CASVRIAGAGADTQYF.

CDR3 DNA sequence: TGTGCCAGCAGCGTAGGTTCAGGATCCGAGCAGTTCTTC. Residues: CASSVGSGSEQFF. The chain is built from TRBV9 and TRBJ2-1; D remains ambiguous. Per germline, CDR1 SGDLS and CDR2 YYNGEE. Trimming removed 0 bases at V and 10 bases at J, with 11 bases between. The CDR3 runs 13 residues.

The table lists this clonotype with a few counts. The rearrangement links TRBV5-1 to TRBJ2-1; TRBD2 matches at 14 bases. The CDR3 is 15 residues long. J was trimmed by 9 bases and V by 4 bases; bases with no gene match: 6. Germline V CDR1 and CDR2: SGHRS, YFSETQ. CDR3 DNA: TGCGCCAGCAGCCTCGGGACTAGCGGGAGAGGTGAGCAGTTCTTC. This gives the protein CASSLGTSGRGEQFF.

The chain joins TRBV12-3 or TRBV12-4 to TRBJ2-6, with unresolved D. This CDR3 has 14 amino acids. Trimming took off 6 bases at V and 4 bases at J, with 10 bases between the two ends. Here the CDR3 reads CASSPYGGANVLTF. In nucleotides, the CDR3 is TGTGCCAGCAGCCCCTATGGGGGGGCCAACGTCCTGACTTTC.

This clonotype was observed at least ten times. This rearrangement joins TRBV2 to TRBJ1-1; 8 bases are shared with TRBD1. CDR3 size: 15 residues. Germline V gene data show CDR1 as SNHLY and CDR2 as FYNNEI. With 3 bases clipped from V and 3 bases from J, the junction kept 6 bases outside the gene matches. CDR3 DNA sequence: TGTGCCAGCAGTGACCTCAGGGGGCAGTACACTGAAGCTTTCTTT. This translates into CASSDLRGQYTEAFF.

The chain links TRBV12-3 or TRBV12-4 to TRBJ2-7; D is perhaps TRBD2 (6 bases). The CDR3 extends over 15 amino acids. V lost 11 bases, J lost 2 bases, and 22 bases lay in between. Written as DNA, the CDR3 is TGTGCCTCGTCGATCGGGACTCTACGGGCCTACGAGCAGTACTTC. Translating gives CASSIGTLRAYEQYF.

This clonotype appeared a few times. CDR3 in amino acids: CATSDPTLQYIQYF. The CDR3 bases are TGTGCCACCAGTGACCCCACCCTACAGTACATTCAGTACTTC. The chain recombines TRBV24-1 with TRBJ2-4; D is uncertain. This CDR3 region has 14 residues. Germline CDR1 and CDR2: KGHDR and SFDVKD. The V end was cut by 4 bases, the J end by 8 bases, with 14 bases between.